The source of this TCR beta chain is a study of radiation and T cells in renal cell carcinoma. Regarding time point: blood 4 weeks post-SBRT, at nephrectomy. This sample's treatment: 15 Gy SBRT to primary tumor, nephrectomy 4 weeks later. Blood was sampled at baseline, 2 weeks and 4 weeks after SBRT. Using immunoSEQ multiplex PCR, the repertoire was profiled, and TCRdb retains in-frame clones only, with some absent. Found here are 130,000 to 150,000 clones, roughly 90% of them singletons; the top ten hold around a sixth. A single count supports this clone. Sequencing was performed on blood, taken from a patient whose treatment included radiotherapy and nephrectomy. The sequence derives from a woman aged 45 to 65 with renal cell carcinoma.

CDR3 sequence reads: CASSRQQGPSSGNTIYF. The CDR3 coding sequence is TGCGCCAGCAGCAGACAACAGGGACCCTCCTCTGGAAACACCATATATTTT. The rearrangement joins TRBV5-1 to TRBJ1-3; tentative D call: TRBD1 (6 bases). The CDR3 covers 17 residues. Germline V gene data show CDR1 as SGHRS and CDR2 as YFSETQ. V dropped 4 bases and J dropped 0 bases, with 17 bases sitting between them.